The clone carrying this T cell receptor beta chain was recorded once. Distinct nucleotide sequences in the sample also encode this CDR3. Measured with immunoSEQ multiplex PCR; TCRdb has only the in-frame clones, and not every one. The data contain 2 million to 2.5 million clones, 80% to 95% of them singletons. CDR3 length: 14 amino acids. V gave up 0 bases and J gave up 1 base, with 5 bases separating them. Looked up from germline, CDR1 is SGHNT and CDR2 is YYREEE (reference sequence). The sample comes from a study of shared clonotypes between healthy human individuals. The specimen sequenced was naive CD4+ T cells from PBMCs. As to subset: CD45RA+ positively selected. The TCR comes from a man between 18 and 35 years old in good health. Some clones in this sample may be carry-over from other donors' samples. The chain links TRBV5-4 to TRBJ1-3, with D uncertain. The CDR3 DNA is TGTGCCAGCAGCTTGGGCACGTCTGGAAACACCATATATTTT. This codes for CASSLGTSGNTIYF.